Listed here are 25 T cell receptor beta chains from one sample, sequenced in a study of T cells in Graves' hyperthyroidism and ophthalmopathy. Researchers took RNA transcripts and amplified the TCR beta CDR3 regions from them. HTBI primers were used for first-round RT-PCR of the TCR CDR3. TCRdb re-called the multiplex PCR reads through MiXCR, storing one row per CDR3 protein. The sample includes under 350,000 distinct CDR3 sequences, roughly 13% of them seen just once. The material sequenced was blood. These receptor sequences come from a woman aged 40 to 50 with Graves' hyperthyroidism.

At least ten counts were recorded for this clonotype. The chain is built from TRBV11-2 and TRBJ2-3; the match to TRBD1 covers 8 bases. Trimming took 3 bases from V and 6 from J; bases not matched to a gene: 5. The CDR3 length is 14 residues. Germline V CDR1 and CDR2: SGHAT, FQNNGV. The CDR3 spells CASSLRQGIDTQYF. The DNA for the CDR3 is TGTGCCAGCAGCTTGCGACAGGGGATTGATACGCAGTATTTT.

This clonotype was seen at least ten times. V gene TRBV28 combines with J gene TRBJ1-2; 8 bases are shared with TRBD1. Looked up from germline, CDR1 is MDHEN and CDR2 is SYDVKM. The V gene end was trimmed by 5 bases and the J gene end by 6 bases; junction bases not matched to a gene: 5. This CDR3 has 13 residues. The CDR3 DNA sequence: TGTGCCAGCAGTCGGACAGGGAGAAATGGCTACACCTTC. Translating it yields CASSRTGRNGYTF.

The chain links TRBV7-2 to TRBJ1-6; weak D call: TRBD1 (5 bases). The CDR3 is 14 amino acids. Germline values: CDR1 SGHTA, CDR2 FQGNSA. V lost 9 bases and J lost 7, with 16 bases in between. CDR3 loop: CASRIGTVNSPLHF. The DNA of the CDR3 is TGTGCCAGTAGAATCGGGACGGTCAATTCACCCCTCCACTTT.

CDR3 sequence reads: CASSGPGTGAYEKLFF. The CDR3 DNA sequence: TGTGCCAGCAGTGGCCCGGGGACAGGGGCGTATGAAAAACTGTTTTTT. The gene calls are TRBV2 and TRBJ1-4, with 10 nucleotides matching TRBD1. Unmatched junction bases numbered 8, after V lost 4 bases and J lost 6 bases. This CDR3 comprises 16 residues. CDR1 is SNHLY, CDR2 FYNNEI, per germline. Combining the CDR3 with reference TRBV2 and TRBJ1-4 gives the whole variable domain EPEVTQTPSHQVTQMGQEVILRCVPISNHLYFYWYRQILGQKVEFLVSFYNNEISEKSEIFDDQFSVERPDGSNFTLKIRSTKLEDSAMYFCASSGPGTGAYEKLFFGSGTQLSVL.

This clonotype was found many times. CDR3 nucleotides: TGTGCCAGCAGCTTGCGAGGGGCGAACACCGGGGAGCTGTTTTTT. Its protein is CASSLRGANTGELFF. The V gene is TRBV11-2, the J gene TRBJ2-2; D may match TRBD1 or TRBD2 (5 bases each). The CDR3 runs to 15 residues. V dropped 3 bases and J dropped 0 bases, with 8 bases sitting between them. Germline V lookup: CDR1 SGHAT, CDR2 FQNNGV. The full variable domain, with the rest looked up from reference TRBV11-2 and TRBJ2-2, is EAGVAQSPRYKIIEKRQSVAFWCNPISGHATLYWYQQILGQGPKLLIQFQNNGVVDDSQLPKDRFSAERLKGVDSTLKIQPAKLEDSAVYLCASSLRGANTGELFFGEGSRLTVL.

This clonotype was observed a handful of times. CDR3 DNA sequence: TGCAGTGCTAGGTCCCTGGGAGGTAACTATGGCTACACCTTC. Protein product: CSARSLGGNYGYTF. This chain links TRBV20-1 with TRBJ1-2; no firm D call. The CDR3 has 14 amino acids. Deletions cut 3 bases from V and 1 base from J, with 12 bases between. The germline gives CDR1 DFQATT, CDR2 SNEGSKA (reference sequence).

The chain employs TRBV5-1 and TRBJ2-3, with 16 bases fitting TRBD2. The V and J ends lost 5 bases and 4 bases, in that order; junction bases with no gene match: 4. The germline gives CDR1 SGHRS, CDR2 YFSETQ. CDR3 length equals 16 residues. The CDR3 here is CASSRGTSGRADTQYF. The CDR3 coding sequence is TGCGCCAGCAGTCGGGGGACTAGCGGGAGGGCAGATACGCAGTATTTT.

This clonotype showed up many times. The chain carries TRBV7-9 and TRBJ1-1; D is ambiguous. CDR3 size: 11 residues. The V gene lost 4 bases and the J gene lost 6 bases, with 6 bases spanning the gap. Germline CDR1 SEHNR, CDR2 FQNEAQ (reference sequence). As DNA, the CDR3 is TGTGCCAGCAGCTATCAGGCTGAAGCTTTCTTT. Translating it yields CASSYQAEAFF.

This chain links TRBV15 with TRBJ2-2; D perhaps matches TRBD1 (6 bases). V lost 1 base and J lost 3, with 12 bases in between. Germline V gene data show CDR1 as LNHNV and CDR2 as YYDKDF (reference sequence). The CDR3 contains 16 residues. The CDR3 DNA sequence: TGTGCCACCAGCAGAGGGGCAGGGGAGCACACCGGGGAGCTGTTTTTT. It yields the protein CATSRGAGEHTGELFF.

This clonotype was observed a few times. The chain joins TRBV19 to TRBJ2-7; TRBD1 or TRBD2 may be the D gene (5 bases each). CDR1 is LNHDA, CDR2 SQIVND, per germline (reference sequence). V was clipped by 7 bases and J by 5 bases, with 15 bases between them. This CDR3 is built from 13 residues. CDR3 coding DNA: TGTGCCAGTACCCCCGGGACCGCCCACGAGCAGTACTTC. It yields the protein CASTPGTAHEQYF. Complete variable domain (other parts from reference TRBV19 and TRBJ2-7): DGGITQSPKYLFRKEGQNVTLSCEQNLNHDAMYWYRQDPGQGLRLIYYSQIVNDFQKGDIAEGYSVSREKKESFPLTVTSAQKNPTAFYLCASTPGTAHEQYFGPGTRLTVT.

J is TRBJ1-2 and V is TRBV7-2; 8 bases are a match to TRBD1. V lost 3 bases, J lost 3 bases, and 6 bases stayed unmatched. CDR3 length: 15 amino acids. Germline assignment: CDR1 SGHTA and CDR2 FQGNSA. CDR3 nucleotides: TGTGCCAGCAGCTTGGACACAGGGGGTTACTATGGCTACACCTTC. Protein product: CASSLDTGGYYGYTF.

A note on this clonotype: A read error may explain this, as a much larger clone is one base away. The chain couples TRBV28 to TRBJ1-6, with a possible D match to TRBD1 (5 bases). CDR1 and CDR2 (germline): MDHEN, SYDVKM. The CDR3 loop spans 17 amino acids. Trimming shortened V by 3 bases and J by 6 bases, and 18 bases separated the two germline ends. CDR3 DNA sequence: TGTGCCAGCAGTTTTAGGTCCAGGGAGCCCTGTAATTCACCCCTCCACTTT. Amino acid sequence: CASSFRSREPCNSPLHF.

This clonotype was observed at least ten times. The rearrangement joins TRBV11-3 to TRBJ2-1; D is possibly TRBD2 (6 bases). CDR3 size: 14 residues. V was shortened by 3 bases and J by 6 bases, with 12 bases between the two germline ends. CDR1 and CDR2 (germline): SGHNT, YENEEA. Here the CDR3 DNA reads TGTGCCAGCAGCTTGGTACTAGCAGCCAATGAGCAGTTCTTC. Its protein product is CASSLVLAANEQFF.

This clonotype was counted many times. The chain combines TRBV6-1 with TRBJ1-5; 9 nucleotides agree with TRBD1. This CDR3 comprises 15 residues. V lost 7 bases and J lost 3; bases outside the gene matches: 7. Germline CDR1 is MNHNS and CDR2 is SASEGT. The DNA for the CDR3 is TGTGCCAGCAAAAGGACAGGGGATTACAATCAGCCCCAGCATTTT. Translating it yields CASKRTGDYNQPQHF.

The chain links TRBV27 to TRBJ2-3, with D tentatively TRBD2 (5 bases). This CDR3 contains 15 residues. Per germline, CDR1 MNHEY and CDR2 SMNVEV (reference sequence). Trimming stripped 2 bases from V and 4 bases from J, with 13 bases between. The chain's CDR3 is CASSLTRERADTQYF. The DNA of the CDR3 is TGTGCCAGCAGTTTAACGCGTGAGAGGGCAGATACGCAGTATTTT.

This clonotype was detected ten times or more. The chain couples TRBV7-2 to TRBJ2-1; the match to TRBD1 covers 7 bases. The CDR3 runs to 14 residues. V lost 6 bases and J lost 4; bases outside the gene matches: 6. Germline V gene data show CDR1 as SGHTA and CDR2 as FQGNSA. CDR3 bases: TGTGCCAGCAGTGCCGGGACAGAATACAATGAGCAGTTCTTC. This encodes CASSAGTEYNEQFF.

This clonotype was observed a handful of times. V usage is TRBV6-1 and J usage is TRBJ2-5, with 8 bases fitting TRBD2. In germline, CDR1 is MNHNS, CDR2 SASEGT. The CDR3 is 15 amino acids. After removal of 6 bases from V and 7 bases from J, the junction contained 13 bases not matched to a gene. The CDR3 reads CASRSGGASLVTQYF. The CDR3 DNA reads as TGTGCCAGCAGAAGCGGGGGCGCCTCCTTGGTGACCCAGTACTTC.

The table lists this clonotype with a count of one. The J gene is TRBJ1-2, the V gene TRBV3-1; TRBD1 aligns across 10 bases. There are 15 residues in the CDR3. Germline lookup yields CDR1 LGHDT and CDR2 YNNKEL (reference sequence). The J segment lost 8 bases and the V segment lost 4 bases, leaving 10 bases of the junction unmatched. CDR3 sequence: CASSPLPGQGHGYTF. The DNA for the CDR3 is TGTGCCAGCAGCCCATTGCCGGGACAGGGGCACGGCTACACCTTC. The full variable domain, completed using reference TRBV3-1 and TRBJ1-2, is DTAVSQTPKYLVTQMGNDKSIKCEQNLGHDTMYWYKQDSKKFLKIMFSYNNKELIINETVPNRFSPKSPDKAHLNLHINSLELGDSAVYFCASSPLPGQGHGYTFGSGTRLTVV.

A few counts support this clonotype. The V gene is TRBV5-4, the J gene TRBJ2-2; 7 bases match TRBD1. Per germline, CDR1 SGHNT and CDR2 YYREEE (reference sequence). The CDR3 loop spans 15 amino acids. Losses at the gene ends were 4 bases for V and 4 bases for J; bases not matched to a gene: 7. The CDR3 bases are TGTGCCAGCAGCGAATCGGGACAGCCCACCGGGGAGCTGTTTTTT. This translates into CASSESGQPTGELFF.

This clonotype was counted many times. The rearrangement joins TRBV2 to TRBJ2-1; D is undetermined. V was cut by 7 bases and J by 6 bases, with 13 bases left in between. This CDR3 region has 13 residues. Germline CDR1 is SNHLY and CDR2 is FYNNEI. The CDR3 sequence is CASIRVLGNEQFF. The DNA of the CDR3 is TGTGCCAGCATCCGGGTGCTTGGCAATGAGCAGTTCTTC.

This clonotype was counted ten times or more. This rearrangement joins TRBV27 to TRBJ1-1, with TRBD1 matching over 8 bases. Per germline, CDR1 MNHEY and CDR2 SMNVEV (reference sequence). The CDR3 spans 13 residues. The trim removed 11 bases at V and 0 bases at J, leaving 5 bases unmatched. CDR3: CAVGQGMNTEAFF. The CDR3, as DNA: TGTGCCGTAGGACAGGGAATGAACACTGAAGCTTTCTTT.

The V gene is TRBV19, the J gene TRBJ1-1; D might be TRBD1 (5 bases). CDR1 is LNHDA, CDR2 SQIVND, per germline (reference sequence). The CDR3 totals 15 residues. Between the trimmed V and J ends, which lost 6 bases and 1 base, there was a span of 15 bases. CDR3 sequence: CASRLTGTGNTEAFF. CDR3 sequence (DNA): TGTGCCAGTAGACTCACTGGGACGGGGAACACTGAAGCTTTCTTT.

This chain connects TRBV4-1 to TRBJ1-6, with D possibly matching TRBD1 (6 bases). This CDR3 has 14 residues. Per germline, CDR1 MGHRA and CDR2 YSYEKL. Trimming shortened V by 9 bases and J by 6 bases, and 15 bases separated the two germline ends. The chain's CDR3 is CASTEGEINSPLHF. CDR3 DNA: TGCGCCAGTACTGAGGGGGAGATTAATTCACCCCTCCACTTT.

The sample holds many counts of this clonotype. V and J are TRBV12-3 or TRBV12-4 and TRBJ2-3; D not resolved. The V gene lost 7 bases and the J gene lost 6 bases, with 8 bases spanning the gap. This CDR3 has 11 residues. This CDR3 is CASTVGDTQYF. CDR3 nucleotide sequence: TGTGCCAGCACCGTAGGGGATACGCAGTATTTT.

This clonotype was observed at least ten times. The V call is TRBV28, the J call TRBJ1-5; 8 bases line up with TRBD1. V was pared by 7 bases and J by 8 bases, with 10 bases of the junction left unmatched. The germline V gene has CDR1 MDHEN and CDR2 SYDVKM. This CDR3 is built from 14 residues. The CDR3 region is CASNSNRGWEPQHF. CDR3 sequence (DNA): TGTGCCAGCAATTCAAACAGGGGGTGGGAGCCCCAGCATTTT. Combining the CDR3 with reference TRBV28 and TRBJ1-5 gives the whole variable domain DVKVTQSSRYLVKRTGEKVFLECVQDMDHENMFWYRQDPGLGLRLIYFSYDVKMKEKGDIPEGYSVSREKKERFSLILESASTNQTSMYLCASNSNRGWEPQHFGDGTRLSIL.